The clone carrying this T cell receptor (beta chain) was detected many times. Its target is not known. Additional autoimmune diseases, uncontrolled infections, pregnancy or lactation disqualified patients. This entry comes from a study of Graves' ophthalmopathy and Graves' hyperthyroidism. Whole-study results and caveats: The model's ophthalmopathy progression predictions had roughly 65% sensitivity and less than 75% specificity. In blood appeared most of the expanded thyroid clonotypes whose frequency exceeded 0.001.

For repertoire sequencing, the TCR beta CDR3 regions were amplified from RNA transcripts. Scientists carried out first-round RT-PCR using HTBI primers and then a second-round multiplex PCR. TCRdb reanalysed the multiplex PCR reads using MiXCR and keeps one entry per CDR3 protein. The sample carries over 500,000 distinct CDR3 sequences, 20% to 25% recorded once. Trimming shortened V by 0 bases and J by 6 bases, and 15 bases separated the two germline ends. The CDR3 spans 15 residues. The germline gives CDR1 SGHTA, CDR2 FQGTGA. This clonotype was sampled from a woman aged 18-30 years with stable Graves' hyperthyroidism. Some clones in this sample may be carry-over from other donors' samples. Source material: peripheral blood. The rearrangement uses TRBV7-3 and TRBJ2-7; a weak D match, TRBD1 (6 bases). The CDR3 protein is CASSLTQGPSGEQYF. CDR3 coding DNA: TGTGCCAGCAGCTTAACACAGGGCCCTTCGGGCGAGCAGTACTTC.